These T cell receptor beta chains were read from a single sample in a study of a mutant IDH1 vaccine in newly diagnosed glioma. Measured with immunoSEQ multiplex PCR; TCRdb has only the in-frame clones, and not every one. The table has more than 50,000 clones, 75% to 85% seen once; the top ten hold about 6%. The antigens of these receptors remain unknown. Sample: PBMCs, taken from a glioma patient whose treatment included an IDH1 peptide vaccine. The source is a man over 45 with glioma. Each CDR3 is given with its conserved first and last residue. The D gene is left open where the match is weak. The size entry is marked missing in some rows and otherwise reads once, few, many or a size class.

>once|TRBJ1-4|TRBV5-1|.
TGCGCCAGCAGCTTGGGCGACCCAGGGACTAATGAAAAACTGTTTTTT
CASSLGDPGTNEKLFF
>.|TRBJ1-3|TRBV2|.
TGTGCCAGCGGACCGACCCGAAACACCATATATTTT
CASGPTRNTIYF
>.|TRBJ2-7|TRBV7-9|TRBD2
TGTGCCAGCAGCTCCGGCGGGGCTAGCGGCGAGCAGTACTTC
CASSSGGASGEQYF
>.|TRBJ2-7|TRBV29-1|TRBD1
TGCAGCGTTAAGGGACAGCCCTACGAGCAGTACTTC
CSVKGQPYEQYF
>.|TRBJ2-5|TRBV4-1|TRBD1
TGCGCCAGCAGCCAGACCGGACAGGGGATCGAGACCCAGTACTTC
CASSQTGQGIETQYF
>.|TRBJ2-2|TRBV5-5|TRBD1
TGTGCCAGCAGCTCCCCATGGGACAGGCTTAACACCGGGGAGCTGTTTTTT
CASSSPWDRLNTGELFF
>.|TRBJ2-2|TRBV21-1|.
TGTGCCAGCGAAAAGGTTTTTCCGAACACCGGGGAGCTGTTTTTT
CASEKVFPNTGELFF
>.|TRBJ2-7|TRBV6-6|.
TGTGCCAGCAGTCCAAACTACGAGCAGTACTTC
CASSPNYEQYF
>.|TRBJ2-1|TRBV5-4|TRBD2
TGTGCCAGCAGCTTCCCTAGCGGGAGTACCGATGAGCAGTTCTTC
CASSFPSGSTDEQFF
>.|TRBJ2-5|TRBV2|TRBD2
TGTGCCAGTAAAGCGGGGACTCTAGAAGAGACCCAGTACTTC
CASKAGTLEETQYF
>.|TRBJ2-5|TRBV14|.
TGTGCCAGCAGCCTTGGGACTCCGGGGACCCAGTACTTC
CASSLGTPGTQYF
>.|TRBJ1-2|TRBV27|.
TGTGCCAGCAGTACAGCCAAGTCGATAAACTATGGCTACACCTTC
CASSTAKSINYGYTF
>few|TRBJ1-1|TRBV2|TRBD1
TGTGCCAGCACCCGGGACAGGGGAGAGTCAGCTTTCTTT
CASTRDRGESAFF
>.|TRBJ2-7|TRBV10-3|.
TGTGCCATCGCGGGTGAGGGTGCCTCCTACGAGCAGTACTTC
CAIAGEGASYEQYF
>.|TRBJ1-2|TRBV25-1|.
TGTGCCAGCAGTGAATATGGAGCCCAGGCCCTCGGGGGCTACACCTTC
CASSEYGAQALGGYTF
>.|TRBJ1-2|TRBV6-5|TRBD1
TGTGCCAGCAACAGGAGAGGGGGCGAAGGCTACACCTTC
CASNRRGGEGYTF
>.|TRBJ1-5|TRBV9|TRBD1
TGTGCCAGCAGCGTCAGGGGGGAGAATCAGCCCCAGCATTTT
CASSVRGENQPQHF
>once|TRBJ2-7|TRBV2|.
TGTGCCAGCAGTCAGGGTGAATTTTCCTACGAGCAGTACTTC
CASSQGEFSYEQYF
>few|TRBJ1-5|TRBV4-2|.
TGTGCCAGCAGCGACGGGGATCAGCCCCAGCATTTT
CASSDGDQPQHF
>.|TRBJ2-5|TRBV20-1|.
TGCAGTGCTAGAATCCAAGAGACCCAGTACTTC
CSARIQETQYF
>.|TRBJ1-5|TRBV2|.
TGTGCCAGCAGTGAAGCCGCAGGGTCTCAGCCCCAGCATTTT
CASSEAAGSQPQHF
>.|TRBJ2-3|TRBV5-6|.
TGTGCCAGCAGCTTGGGTGGAGATACGCAGTATTTT
CASSLGGDTQYF
>.|TRBJ2-2|TRBV7-9|.
TGTGCCAGCAGCTCGGGACGGACGAACACCGGGGAGCTGTTTTTT
CASSSGRTNTGELFF
>.|TRBJ1-4|TRBV10-3|TRBD1
TGTGCCATCAGTGAGCCGAGCACAGGGGCAGAAAATGAAAAACTGTTTTTT
CAISEPSTGAENEKLFF
>.|TRBJ2-4|TRBV7-2|.
TGTGCCAGCAGCTCGGACTCAAACATTCAGTACTTC
CASSSDSNIQYF
>once|TRBJ2-1|TRBV10-3|.
TGTGCCACCGGCCGAGGGCAGGATGAGCAGTTCTTC
CATGRGQDEQFF
>.|TRBJ2-7|TRBV5-1|TRBD1
TGCGCCAGTGCCGGGACAGGATTAGCCGAGCAGTACTTC
CASAGTGLAEQYF
>once|TRBJ2-1|TRBV19|.
TGTGCCAGTAGTCTATCGGGGGTCTTTGAGCAGTTCTTC
CASSLSGVFEQFF
>.|TRBJ1-3|TRBV6-6|.
TGTGCCAGCGGGAACTCTGGAAACACCATATATTTT
CASGNSGNTIYF
>.|TRBJ2-7|TRBV2|.
TGTGCCAGCATATCCGGCCATTCATACGAGCAGTACTTC
CASISGHSYEQYF
>once|TRBJ2-5|TRBV7-6|.
TGTGCCAGCAGCTCCTCGGGGCTCCAAGAGACCCAGTACTTC
CASSSSGLQETQYF
>.|TRBJ1-1|TRBV11-3|.
TGTGCCAGCAGCTTAACCCAAACAGAAAACACTGAAGCTTTCTTT
CASSLTQTENTEAFF
>.|TRBJ2-3|TRBV18|TRBD1
TGTGCCAGCTCACCAGTTACAGGGGTCCCAGATACGCAGTATTTT
CASSPVTGVPDTQYF
>.|TRBJ2-7|TRBV30|.
TGTGCCGGCTCCTACGAGCAGTACTTC
CAGSYEQYF
>.|TRBJ2-2|TRBV11-3|TRBD2
TGTGCCAGCAGCGGTCGGGGGGTATACACCGGGGAGCTGTTTTTT
CASSGRGVYTGELFF
>.|TRBJ2-1|TRBV2|.
TGTGCCAGCAGTTCCGGGACGGGTTCCTACAATGAGCAGTTCTTC
CASSSGTGSYNEQFF
>.|TRBJ2-2|TRBV14|.
TGTGCCAGCATGCAGGGGACGGGCACCGGGGAGCTGTTTTTT
CASMQGTGTGELFF
>.|TRBJ2-1|TRBV4-1|.
TGCGCCAGCAGCCAGGCAGGAAACAATGAGCAGTTCTTC
CASSQAGNNEQFF
>once|TRBJ2-7|TRBV18|.
TGTGCCAGCTCACCAGTCGGCTACGAGCAGTACTTC
CASSPVGYEQYF
>once|TRBJ1-4|TRBV2|TRBD1
TGTGCCAGCGAGGGAGGTTGGCAGGGGGCAGACGAAAAACTGTTTTTT
CASEGGWQGADEKLFF
>few|TRBJ2-1|TRBV4-1|.
TGCGCCAGCAGCCAGCAAGATCTATTCTCCTACAATGAGCAGTTCTTC
CASSQQDLFSYNEQFF
>.|TRBJ2-7|TRBV19|.
TGTGCCAGTAGTATCGGGAGGGGGCAGAAGGAGCAGTACTTC
CASSIGRGQKEQYF
>once|TRBJ1-1|TRBV5-4|TRBD1
TGTGCCAGCAGCTTGGCCCCGGGACAGACCTCCGGGCGGGCTTTCTTT
CASSLAPGQTSGRAFF
>once|TRBJ1-1|TRBV7-9|.
TGTGCCAGCAGCTTAAGCTCCCTCCGGGGTAACACTGAAGCTTTCTTT
CASSLSSLRGNTEAFF
>few|TRBJ2-2|TRBV2|TRBD1
TGTGCCAGCAGACCCGACAGGGGGCTCGCTGCGGCCGGGGAGCTGTTTTTT
CASRPDRGLAAAGELFF
>few|TRBJ1-1|TRBV19|.
TGTGCCAGTAGTACCGGGACCGTGAACACTGAAGCTTTCTTT
CASSTGTVNTEAFF
>.|TRBJ2-6|TRBV18|TRBD2
TGTGCCAGCTCACTCCGGGGGGGCTCTGGGGCCAACGTCCTGACTTTC
CASSLRGGSGANVLTF
>.|TRBJ2-1|TRBV20-1|.
TGCAGTGCACGGAGGACCAATGAGCAGTTCTTC
CSARRTNEQFF
>.|TRBJ2-5|TRBV14|.
TGTGCCAGCAGCGCCCGGGACTGGCAAGGGACCCAGTACTTC
CASSARDWQGTQYF
>.|TRBJ2-1|TRBV2|.
TGTGCCAGCAGTGAAGGTCTTTTTAACAATGAGCAGTTCTTC
CASSEGLFNNEQFF
>.|TRBJ2-2|TRBV19|TRBD2
TGTGCCAGTCGATATAGCGGGAGTACCGGGGAGCTGTTTTTT
CASRYSGSTGELFF
>.|TRBJ2-5|TRBV5-1|TRBD1
TGCGCCAGCAGCGGCTCGGGACAGGGGGCGCAAAAGACCCAGTACTTC
CASSGSGQGAQKTQYF
>few|TRBJ2-1|TRBV21-1|.
TGTGCCAGCAGCAAAGGCAGTCTAGACAGACGGAACAATGAGCAGTTCTTC
CASSKGSLDRRNNEQFF
>.|TRBJ1-2|TRBV7-8|.
TGTGCCAGCAGCGGGGGACTCGCTGGGGGCTACACCTTC
CASSGGLAGGYTF
>.|TRBJ2-5|TRBV5-6|.
TGTGCCAGCAGCTCTGGGGAGGCCCAGTACTTC
CASSSGEAQYF
>once|TRBJ1-5|TRBV6-5|.
TGTGCCAGCAGTTACTCAGGTGTCCGGCAGCCCCAGCATTTT
CASSYSGVRQPQHF
>few|TRBJ2-7|TRBV9|.
TGTGCCAGCAGCGTAGGTGTTATCGGACAGAGAATCTTC
CASSVGVIGQRIF
>few|TRBJ1-1|TRBV10-3|.
TGTGCCATCAGTGAGTCTATAGGAGGGACGGACACTGAAGCTTTCTTT
CAISESIGGTDTEAFF
>.|TRBJ2-5|TRBV29-1|.
TGCAGCGTCGGGACACTCTACCAAGAGACCCAGTACTTC
CSVGTLYQETQYF